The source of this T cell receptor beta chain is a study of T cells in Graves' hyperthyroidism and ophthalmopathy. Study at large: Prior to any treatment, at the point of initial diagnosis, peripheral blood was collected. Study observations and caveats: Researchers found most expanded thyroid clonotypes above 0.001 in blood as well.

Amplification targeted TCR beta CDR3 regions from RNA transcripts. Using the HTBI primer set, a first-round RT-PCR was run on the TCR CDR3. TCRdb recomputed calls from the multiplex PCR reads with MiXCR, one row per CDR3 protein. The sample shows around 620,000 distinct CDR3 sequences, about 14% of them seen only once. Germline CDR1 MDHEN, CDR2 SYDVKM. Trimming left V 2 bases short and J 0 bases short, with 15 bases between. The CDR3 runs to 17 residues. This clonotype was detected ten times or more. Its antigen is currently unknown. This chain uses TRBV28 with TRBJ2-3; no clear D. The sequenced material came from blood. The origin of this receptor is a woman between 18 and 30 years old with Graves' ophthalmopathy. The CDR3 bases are TGTGCCAGCAGTTTAGGGCCCCGGCCCTCTAGCACAGATACGCAGTATTTT. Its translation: CASSLGPRPSSTDTQYF.